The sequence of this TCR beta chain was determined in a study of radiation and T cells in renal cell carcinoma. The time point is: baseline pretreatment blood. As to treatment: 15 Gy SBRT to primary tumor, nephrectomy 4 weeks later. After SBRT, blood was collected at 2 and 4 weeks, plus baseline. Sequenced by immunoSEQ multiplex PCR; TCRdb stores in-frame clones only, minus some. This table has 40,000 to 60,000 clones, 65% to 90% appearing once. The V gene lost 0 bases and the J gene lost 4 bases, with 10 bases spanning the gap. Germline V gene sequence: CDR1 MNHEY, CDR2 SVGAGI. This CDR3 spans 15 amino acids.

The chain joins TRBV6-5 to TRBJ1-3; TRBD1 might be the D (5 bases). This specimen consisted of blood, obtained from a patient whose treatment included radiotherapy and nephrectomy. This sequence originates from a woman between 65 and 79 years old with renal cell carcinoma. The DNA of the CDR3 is TGTGCCAGCAGTTACTCGCGGGGGGGAGGAAACACCATATATTTT. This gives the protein CASSYSRGGGNTIYF.